This T cell receptor (beta chain) was sequenced during a study of spatial heterogeneity in lung cancer. On the study more broadly: Raw reads contained each unique TCR and UMI combination more than ten times on average.

Ten or more counts support this clonotype. With V trimmed by 2 bases and J by 3 bases, 4 bases remained unmatched. CDR1 SGHDT and CDR2 YYEEEE come from the germline V gene. This CDR3 has 15 residues. Time point denoted: sample taken at primary tumor resection. No cells were sorted before sequencing. The whole RNA sequenced was extracted from tumor, nontumor lung or frozen PBMC. From the 5' RACE reads, TCRdb called clonotypes with MiXCR, one entry per CDR3 protein. The sample has some 28,000 distinct CDR3 sequences, about 8.1% seen once. This clonotype originated in a female donor with early-stage non-small cell lung cancer. The specimen comprised PBMCs, sampled at surgery. The V and J genes are TRBV5-6 and TRBJ1-5; TRBD1 matches 8 bases. The CDR3 sequence is CASSFRDRSNQPQHF. In nucleotides, the CDR3 is TGTGCCAGCAGCTTCCGGGACAGGTCCAATCAGCCCCAGCATTTT.